This TCR beta chain was sequenced for a study of a mutant IDH1 vaccine in newly diagnosed glioma. The wider study: Investigators started vaccination 4-6 weeks after radiotherapy alone, or with temozolomide cycles.

This CDR3 has 16 amino acids. The germline CDR1 and CDR2 sequences are SGHTA and FQGNSA. The junction had 12 bases not matched to a gene; V was cut back by 4 bases and J by 9 bases. The time point denotes: week 11, during vaccination. Every vaccination contained 300 ug of the mutant IDH1 20-mer peptide and was paired with topical imiquimod. Generated by immunoSEQ multiplex PCR, the TCRdb table keeps only in-frame clones and is missing some. The sample records around 66,000 clones, about 80% being singletons. Of note for this clone: The antigen remains undetermined.

The source of this sequence is a man in his fifties with glioma. This chain links TRBV7-2 with TRBJ1-6; 7 nucleotides line up with TRBD1. Sequences were derived from PBMCs, sampled from a glioma patient whose treatment included an IDH1 peptide vaccine. The CDR3 DNA reads TGTGCCAGCAGCTCAATTCAGGGGGACCGGGCTTCACCCCTCCACTTT. Residues: CASSSIQGDRASPLHF.